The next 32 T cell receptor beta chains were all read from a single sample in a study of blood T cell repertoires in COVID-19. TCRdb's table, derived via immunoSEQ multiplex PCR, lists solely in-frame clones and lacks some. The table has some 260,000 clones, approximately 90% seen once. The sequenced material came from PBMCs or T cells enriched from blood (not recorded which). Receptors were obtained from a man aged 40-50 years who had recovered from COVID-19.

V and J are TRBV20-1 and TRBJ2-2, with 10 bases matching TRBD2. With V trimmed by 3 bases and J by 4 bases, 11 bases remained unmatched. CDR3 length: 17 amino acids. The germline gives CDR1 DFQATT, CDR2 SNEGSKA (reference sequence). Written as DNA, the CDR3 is TGCAGTGCTAGTCGGCTAGCGGGAGTACGGGGCACCGGGGAGCTGTTTTTT. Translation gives CSASRLAGVRGTGELFF.

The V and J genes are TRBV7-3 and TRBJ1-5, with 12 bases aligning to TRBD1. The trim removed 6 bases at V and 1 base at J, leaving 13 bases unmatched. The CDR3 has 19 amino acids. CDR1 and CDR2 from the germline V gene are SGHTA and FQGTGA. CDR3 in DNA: TGTGCCAGCAGAGATGGCGGGACAGGGGGCTGGGAGAGCAATCAGCCCCAGCATTTT. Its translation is CASRDGGTGGWESNQPQHF.

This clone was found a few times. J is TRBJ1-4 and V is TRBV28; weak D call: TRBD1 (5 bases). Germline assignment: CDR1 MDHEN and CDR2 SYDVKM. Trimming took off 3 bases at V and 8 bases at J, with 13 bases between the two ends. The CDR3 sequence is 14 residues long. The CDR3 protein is CASSFRQGREKLFF. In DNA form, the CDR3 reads TGTGCCAGCAGTTTTCGGCAGGGCCGGGAAAAACTGTTTTTT. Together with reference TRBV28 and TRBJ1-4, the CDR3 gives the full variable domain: DVKVTQSSRYLVKRTGEKVFLECVQDMDHENMFWYRQDPGLGLRLIYFSYDVKMKEKGDIPEGYSVSREKKERFSLILESASTNQTSMYLCASSFRQGREKLFFGSGTQLSVL.

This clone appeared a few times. The CDR3 DNA is TGTGCCACCAGTGAAGCCGGGACAGGGGTTAATGAGCAGTTCTTC. Amino acid sequence: CATSEAGTGVNEQFF. V gene TRBV24-1 combines with J gene TRBJ2-1, with TRBD1 matching over 10 bases. The CDR3 has 15 residues. Germline V gene sequence: CDR1 KGHDR, CDR2 SFDVKD. The V gene end was trimmed by 4 bases and the J gene end by 7 bases; junction bases not matched to a gene: 6.

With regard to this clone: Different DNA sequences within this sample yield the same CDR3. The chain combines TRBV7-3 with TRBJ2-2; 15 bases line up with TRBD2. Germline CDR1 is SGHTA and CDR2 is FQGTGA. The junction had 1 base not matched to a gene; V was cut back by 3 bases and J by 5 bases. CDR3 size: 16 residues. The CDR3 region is CASSLGLAGGTGELFF. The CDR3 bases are TGTGCCAGCAGCTTGGGACTAGCGGGAGGTACCGGGGAGCTGTTTTTT.

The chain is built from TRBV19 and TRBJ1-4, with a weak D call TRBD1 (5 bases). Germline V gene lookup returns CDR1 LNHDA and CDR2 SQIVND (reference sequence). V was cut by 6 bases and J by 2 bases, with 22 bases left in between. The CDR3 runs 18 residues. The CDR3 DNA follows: TGTGCCAGTAGCTTTTCGGGACTGACCTTCGTCACTAATGAAAAACTGTTTTTT. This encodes CASSFSGLTFVTNEKLFF.

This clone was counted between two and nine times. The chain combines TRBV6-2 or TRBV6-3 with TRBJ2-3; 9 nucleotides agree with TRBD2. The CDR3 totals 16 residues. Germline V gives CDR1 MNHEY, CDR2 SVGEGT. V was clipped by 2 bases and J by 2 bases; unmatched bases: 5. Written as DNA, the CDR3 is TGTGCCAGCAGTTACGTCCCTAGCGGGACCACAGATACGCAGTATTTT. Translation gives CASSYVPSGTTDTQYF.

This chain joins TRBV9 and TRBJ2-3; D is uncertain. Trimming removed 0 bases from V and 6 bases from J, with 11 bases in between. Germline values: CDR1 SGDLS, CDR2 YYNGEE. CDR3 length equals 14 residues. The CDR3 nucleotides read TGTGCCAGCAGCGTAGCTATCTTTGGTGATACGCAGTATTTT. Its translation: CASSVAIFGDTQYF.

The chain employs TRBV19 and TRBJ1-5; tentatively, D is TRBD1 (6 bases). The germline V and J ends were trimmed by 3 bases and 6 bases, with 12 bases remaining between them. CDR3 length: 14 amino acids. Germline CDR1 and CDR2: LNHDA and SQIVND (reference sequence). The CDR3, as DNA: TGTGCCAGTAGTATTGCGGGGGCGCGTCAGCCCCAGCATTTT. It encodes CASSIAGARQPQHF.

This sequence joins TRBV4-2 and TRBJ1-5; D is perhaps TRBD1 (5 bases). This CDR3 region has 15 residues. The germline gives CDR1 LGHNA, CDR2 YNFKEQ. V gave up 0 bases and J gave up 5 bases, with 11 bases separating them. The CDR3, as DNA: TGTGCCAGCAGCCAAGAGGGGCAGAACTATCAGCCCCAGCATTTT. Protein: CASSQEGQNYQPQHF.

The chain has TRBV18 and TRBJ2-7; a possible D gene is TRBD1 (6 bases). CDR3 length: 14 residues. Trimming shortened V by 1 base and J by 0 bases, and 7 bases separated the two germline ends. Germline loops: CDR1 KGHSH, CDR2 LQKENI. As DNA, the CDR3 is TGTGCCAGCTCACCACGGACAGCCTCCTACGAGCAGTACTTC. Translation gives CASSPRTASYEQYF.

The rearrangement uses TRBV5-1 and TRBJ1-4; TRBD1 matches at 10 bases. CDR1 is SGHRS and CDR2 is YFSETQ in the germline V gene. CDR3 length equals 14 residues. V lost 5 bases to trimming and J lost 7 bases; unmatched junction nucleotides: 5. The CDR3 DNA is TGCGCCAGCAGGGGGACAGGGGTTGGTGAAAAACTGTTTTTT. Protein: CASRGTGVGEKLFF.

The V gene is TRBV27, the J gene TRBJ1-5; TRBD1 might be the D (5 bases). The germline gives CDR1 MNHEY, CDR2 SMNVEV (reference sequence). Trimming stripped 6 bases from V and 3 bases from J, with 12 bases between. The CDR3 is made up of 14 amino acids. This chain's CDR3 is CASRFGAANQPQHF. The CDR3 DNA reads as TGTGCCAGCAGGTTTGGGGCAGCCAATCAGCCCCAGCATTTT.

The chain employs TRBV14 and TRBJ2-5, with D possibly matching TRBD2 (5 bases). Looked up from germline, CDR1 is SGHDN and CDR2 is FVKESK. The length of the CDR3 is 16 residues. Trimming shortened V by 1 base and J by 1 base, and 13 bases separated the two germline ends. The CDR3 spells CASSQGGLLFQETQYF. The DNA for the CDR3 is TGTGCCAGCAGCCAAGGAGGGCTATTGTTCCAAGAGACCCAGTACTTC.

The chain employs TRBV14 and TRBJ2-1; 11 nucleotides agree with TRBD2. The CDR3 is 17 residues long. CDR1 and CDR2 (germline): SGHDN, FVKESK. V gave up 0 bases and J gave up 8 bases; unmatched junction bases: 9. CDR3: CASSQDLGTSGFHEQFF. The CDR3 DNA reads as TGTGCCAGCAGCCAAGATCTAGGGACTAGCGGTTTCCATGAGCAGTTCTTC.

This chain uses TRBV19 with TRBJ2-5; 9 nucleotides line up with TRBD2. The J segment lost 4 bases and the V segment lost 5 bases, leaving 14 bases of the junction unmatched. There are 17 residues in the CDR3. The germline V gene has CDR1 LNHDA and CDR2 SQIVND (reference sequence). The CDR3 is CASSPRYSGSTGETQYF. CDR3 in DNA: TGTGCCAGTAGTCCACGTTATAGCGGGAGTACTGGAGAGACCCAGTACTTC.

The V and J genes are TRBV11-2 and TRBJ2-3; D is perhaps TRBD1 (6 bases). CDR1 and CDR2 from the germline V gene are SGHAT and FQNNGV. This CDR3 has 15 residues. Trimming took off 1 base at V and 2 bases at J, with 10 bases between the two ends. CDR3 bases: TGTGCCAGCAGCTTAGCAGGGGCGGCCACAGATACGCAGTATTTT. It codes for CASSLAGAATDTQYF.

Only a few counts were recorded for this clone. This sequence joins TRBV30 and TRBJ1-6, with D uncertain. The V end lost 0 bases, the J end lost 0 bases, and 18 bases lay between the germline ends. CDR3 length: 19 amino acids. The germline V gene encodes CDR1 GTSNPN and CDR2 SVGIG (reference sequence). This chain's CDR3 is CAWSVEDRQRSSYNSPLHF. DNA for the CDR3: TGTGCCTGGAGTGTAGAGGACCGGCAGCGGAGCTCCTATAATTCACCCCTCCACTTT.

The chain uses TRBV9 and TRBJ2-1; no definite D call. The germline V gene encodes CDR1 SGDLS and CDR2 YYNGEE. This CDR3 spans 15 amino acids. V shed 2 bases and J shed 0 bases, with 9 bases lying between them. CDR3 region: CASSVGTTSYNEQFF. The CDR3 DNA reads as TGTGCCAGCAGCGTGGGTACTACCTCCTACAATGAGCAGTTCTTC.

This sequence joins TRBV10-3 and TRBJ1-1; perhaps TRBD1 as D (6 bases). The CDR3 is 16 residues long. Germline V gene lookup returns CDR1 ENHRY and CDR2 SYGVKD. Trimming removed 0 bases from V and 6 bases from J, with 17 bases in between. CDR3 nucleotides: TGTGCCATCAGTGAGTCTAATAGGGGGTCCCCGGCTGAAGCTTTCTTT. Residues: CAISESNRGSPAEAFF.

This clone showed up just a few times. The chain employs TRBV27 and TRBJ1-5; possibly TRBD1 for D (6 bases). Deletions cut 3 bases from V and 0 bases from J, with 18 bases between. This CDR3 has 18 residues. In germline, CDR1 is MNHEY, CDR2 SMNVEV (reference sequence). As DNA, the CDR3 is TGTGCCAGCAGTTTGACAGGAAGTCGCGGTTATAGCAATCAGCCCCAGCATTTT. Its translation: CASSLTGSRGYSNQPQHF.

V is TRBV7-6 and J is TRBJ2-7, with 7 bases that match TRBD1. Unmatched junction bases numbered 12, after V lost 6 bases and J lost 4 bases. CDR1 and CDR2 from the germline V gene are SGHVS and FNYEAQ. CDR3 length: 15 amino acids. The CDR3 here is CASSQGDDSIYEQYF. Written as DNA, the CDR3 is TGTGCCAGCAGTCAGGGGGACGACTCAATTTACGAGCAGTACTTC. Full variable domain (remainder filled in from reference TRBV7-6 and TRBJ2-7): GAGVSQSPRYKVTKRGQDVALRCDPISGHVSLYWYRQALGQGPEFLTYFNYEAQQDKSGLPNDRFSAERPEGSISTLTIQRTEQRDSAMYRCASSQGDDSIYEQYFGPGTRLTVT.

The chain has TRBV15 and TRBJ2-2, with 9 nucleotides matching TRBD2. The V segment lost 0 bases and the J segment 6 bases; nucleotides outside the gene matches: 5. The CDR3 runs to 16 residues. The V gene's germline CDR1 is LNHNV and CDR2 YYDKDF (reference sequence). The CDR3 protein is CATSRDPAGGAGELFF. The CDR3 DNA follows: TGTGCCACCAGCAGAGATCCAGCGGGAGGCGCCGGGGAGCTGTTTTTT.

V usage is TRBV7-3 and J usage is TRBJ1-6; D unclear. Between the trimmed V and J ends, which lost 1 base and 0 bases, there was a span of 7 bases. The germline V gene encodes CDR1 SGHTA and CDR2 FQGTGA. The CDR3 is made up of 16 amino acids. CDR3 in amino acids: CASSLNPSSYNSPLHF. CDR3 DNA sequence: TGTGCCAGCAGCTTAAACCCGAGCTCCTATAATTCACCCCTCCACTTT.

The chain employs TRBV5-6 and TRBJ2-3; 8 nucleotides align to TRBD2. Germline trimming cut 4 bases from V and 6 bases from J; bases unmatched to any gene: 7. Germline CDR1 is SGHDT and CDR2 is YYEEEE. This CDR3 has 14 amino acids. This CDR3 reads CASSEGLVWDTQYF. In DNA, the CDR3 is TGTGCCAGCAGCGAGGGACTAGTTTGGGATACGCAGTATTTT.

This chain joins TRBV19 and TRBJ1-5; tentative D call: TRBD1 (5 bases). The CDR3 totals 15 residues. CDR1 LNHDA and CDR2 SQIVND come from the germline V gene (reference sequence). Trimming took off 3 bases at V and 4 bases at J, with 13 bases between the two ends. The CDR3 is CASSMSQGRNQPQHF. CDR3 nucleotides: TGTGCCAGTAGTATGTCGCAGGGTAGGAATCAGCCCCAGCATTTT.

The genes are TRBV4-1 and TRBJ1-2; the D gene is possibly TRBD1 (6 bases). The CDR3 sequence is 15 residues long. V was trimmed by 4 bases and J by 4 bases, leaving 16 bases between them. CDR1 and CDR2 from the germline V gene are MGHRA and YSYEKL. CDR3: CASSLGGSSIYGYTF. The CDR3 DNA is TGCGCCAGCAGCCTAGGGGGTTCTAGTATCTATGGCTACACCTTC.

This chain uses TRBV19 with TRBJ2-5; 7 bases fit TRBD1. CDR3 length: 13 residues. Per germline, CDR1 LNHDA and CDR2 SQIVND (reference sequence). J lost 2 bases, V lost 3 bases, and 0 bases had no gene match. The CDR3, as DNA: TGTGCCAGTAGTATGGGACAGCAAGAGACCCAGTACTTC. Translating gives CASSMGQQETQYF. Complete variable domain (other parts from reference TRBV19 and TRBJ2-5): DGGITQSPKYLFRKEGQNVTLSCEQNLNHDAMYWYRQDPGQGLRLIYYSQIVNDFQKGDIAEGYSVSREKKESFPLTVTSAQKNPTAFYLCASSMGQQETQYFGPGTRLLVL.

CDR3 region: CASSQGQGGQEETQYF. The CDR3 coding sequence is TGTGCCAGCAGCCAAGGGCAGGGTGGTCAGGAGGAGACCCAGTACTTC. The V and J genes are TRBV4-2 and TRBJ2-5; a weak D match, TRBD1 (5 bases). The CDR3 has 16 amino acids. V was cut by 1 base and J by 5 bases, with 17 bases left in between. Per germline, CDR1 LGHNA and CDR2 YNFKEQ.

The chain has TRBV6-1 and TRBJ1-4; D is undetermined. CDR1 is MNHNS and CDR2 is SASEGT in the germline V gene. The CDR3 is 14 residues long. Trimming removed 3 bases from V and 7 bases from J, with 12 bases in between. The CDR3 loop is CASSEPPTGEKLFF. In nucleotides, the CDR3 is TGTGCCAGCAGTGAGCCCCCGACTGGTGAAAAACTGTTTTTT.

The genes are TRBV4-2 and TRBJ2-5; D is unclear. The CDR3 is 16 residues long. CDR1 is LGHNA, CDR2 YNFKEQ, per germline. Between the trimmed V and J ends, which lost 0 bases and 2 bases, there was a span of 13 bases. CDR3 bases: TGTGCCAGCAGCCAAGAACAGCTCGCCCTACAAGAGACCCAGTACTTC. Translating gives CASSQEQLALQETQYF.

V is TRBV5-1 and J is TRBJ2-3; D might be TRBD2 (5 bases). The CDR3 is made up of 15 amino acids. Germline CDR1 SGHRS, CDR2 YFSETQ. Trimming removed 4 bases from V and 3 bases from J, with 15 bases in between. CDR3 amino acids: CASSPGKTWTDTQYF. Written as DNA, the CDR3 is TGCGCCAGCAGCCCGGGAAAAACTTGGACAGATACGCAGTATTTT.